This paragraph covers one T cell receptor beta chain sequence. What it recognizes is unknown. The sample originates from a study of T cell responses to AZD1222 COVID-19 vaccine. Study-wide findings and caveats: The donor group comprised mostly white British people and more females; the analysis possibly underestimated clonal diversity. The reported proportion of spike-specific TCRs targeting unmutated variant regions was nearly half.

The CDR3 has 17 amino acids. Per the germline V gene, CDR1 is MNHEY and CDR2 is SMNVEV (reference sequence). The junction had 6 bases not matched to a gene; V was cut back by 0 bases and J by 2 bases. The table came from immunoSEQ multiplex PCR; TCRdb's copy has only in-frame clones and leaves some out. This sample has 120,000 or so clones, with about 86% found just once. Sequencing was performed on peripheral blood, taken 28 days after the second AZD1222 dose. The TCR comes from an adult who received the AZD1222 COVID-19 vaccine. V and J are TRBV27 and TRBJ2-2; 7 nucleotides line up with TRBD2. The CDR3 sequence is CASSLSIQRDNTGELFF. The CDR3 region has the DNA TGTGCCAGCAGTTTATCGATCCAGCGGGACAACACCGGGGAGCTGTTTTTT.